These 28 T cell receptor beta chains came from one sample sequenced in a study of cytomegalovirus exposure and HLA in healthy donors. Repertoires were generated with immunoSEQ multiplex PCR, while TCRdb's copy carries only in-frame clones and drops some. This table has 180,000 or so clones, 80% to 90% appearing once. What was sequenced was PBMCs. The receptors originated from a woman aged 25-40 years in good health and CMV-seronegative.

The chain's CDR3 is CASSRRTGGDYGYTF. The CDR3 bases are TGTGCCAGCAGCCGCCGGACAGGGGGTGACTATGGCTACACCTTC. This sequence joins TRBV16 and TRBJ1-2; 10 nucleotides agree with TRBD1. V dropped 4 bases and J dropped 3; count of bases not matched to a gene: 5. This CDR3 has 15 amino acids. CDR1 and CDR2 (germline): KGHSY, FQNENV.

The V and J genes are TRBV6-5 and TRBJ1-1; D gene ambiguous. Germline V CDR1 and CDR2: MNHEY, SVGAGI. The CDR3 sequence is 13 residues long. V lost 5 bases, J lost 6 bases, and 13 bases lay in between. This chain's CDR3 is CASSPGRVSEAFF. The CDR3, as DNA: TGTGCCAGCAGTCCGGGAAGGGTCTCTGAAGCTTTCTTT.

This chain connects TRBV2 to TRBJ1-1, with D possibly matching TRBD1 (5 bases). The CDR3 runs 13 residues. Germline CDR1 SNHLY, CDR2 FYNNEI. V was pared by 10 bases and J by 4 bases, with 16 bases between. Written as DNA, the CDR3 is TGTGCCACCAACCAGGGTTTGGGCACTGAAGCTTTCTTT. It encodes CATNQGLGTEAFF.

V gene TRBV2 combines with J gene TRBJ2-2; 11 bases match TRBD1. Germline CDR1 is SNHLY and CDR2 is FYNNEI. The CDR3 has 15 amino acids. Trimming at V came to 7 bases and at J to 7 bases, leaving 8 bases not matched to a gene. CDR3 region: CASNARTGGIGELFF. CDR3 coding DNA: TGTGCCAGCAACGCCCGGACAGGGGGCATCGGGGAGCTGTTTTTT.

In DNA, the CDR3 is TGTGCCAGCAGTTACGGGCAGGGGGAAGCTGGAAACACCATATATTTT. It specifies CASSYGQGEAGNTIYF. The rearrangement links TRBV6-5 to TRBJ1-3, with 7 bases that match TRBD1. The ends lost 2 bases at V and 2 bases at J; junction bases unmatched: 6. There are 16 residues in the CDR3. Germline V gene sequence: CDR1 MNHEY, CDR2 SVGAGI.

The chain links TRBV18 to TRBJ2-7; tentatively, D is TRBD1 (5 bases). Trimming took off 3 bases at V and 2 bases at J, with 14 bases between the two ends. Germline V gene sequence: CDR1 KGHSH, CDR2 LQKENI. The length of the CDR3 is 15 residues. CDR3 in amino acids: CASSPNPGLAYEQYF. CDR3 DNA: TGTGCCAGCTCACCGAATCCAGGGCTAGCCTACGAGCAGTACTTC.

J is TRBJ1-5 and V is TRBV19; tentatively, D is TRBD1 (6 bases). Between the trimmed V and J ends, which lost 6 bases and 5 bases, there was a span of 14 bases. Germline CDR1 and CDR2: LNHDA and SQIVND (reference sequence). This CDR3 region has 14 residues. CDR3 region: CASRGLTGDQPQHF. The CDR3 coding sequence is TGTGCCAGTAGGGGGCTGACAGGTGATCAGCCCCAGCATTTT.

The chain joins TRBV7-6 to TRBJ1-6; 8 bases align to TRBD1. The CDR3 is 17 amino acids. V shed 8 bases and J 1 base; nucleotides not matched to a gene: 10. CDR1 SGHVS and CDR2 FNYEAQ come from the germline V gene. DNA of the CDR3: TGTGCCAGCCGACTGCAGGGGGCCTTATCCTATAATTCACCCCTCCACTTT. Protein sequence: CASRLQGALSYNSPLHF.

The gene calls are TRBV5-6 and TRBJ2-7; 9 bases line up with TRBD2. Trimming cost V 4 bases and J 2 bases; bases outside gene matches: 4. The CDR3 length is 14 residues. CDR1 and CDR2 from the germline V gene are SGHDT and YYEEEE. The CDR3 DNA follows: TGTGCCAGCAGCATAGCGGGGGACACCTACGAGCAGTACTTC. Its protein product is CASSIAGDTYEQYF.

The V call is TRBV19, the J call TRBJ1-6, with 7 bases identical to TRBD1. The germline V gene encodes CDR1 LNHDA and CDR2 SQIVND (reference sequence). J was trimmed by 3 bases and V by 5 bases; bases with no gene match: 4. The CDR3 has 15 residues. The CDR3 sequence: CASSPTGIYNSPLHF. In DNA, the CDR3 is TGTGCCAGTAGTCCGACAGGGATCTATAATTCACCCCTCCACTTT.

CDR3 residues: CASSQDGRNYGYTF. The CDR3 DNA follows: TGCGCCAGCAGCCAAGATGGCAGGAACTATGGCTACACCTTC. The chain couples TRBV4-3 to TRBJ1-2; no definite D call. This CDR3 is built from 14 residues. The germline V gene has CDR1 LGHNA and CDR2 YSLEER. The ends were cut back, 0 bases at V and 2 bases at J, with 7 bases in the middle.

The chain uses TRBV5-6 and TRBJ1-1; possible D gene TRBD1, 6 bases. V dropped 4 bases and J dropped 2 bases, with 18 bases sitting between them. CDR3 length equals 16 residues. Germline CDR1 reads SGHDT; CDR2 reads YYEEEE. The CDR3: CASSGGQRKGNTEAFF. DNA for the CDR3: TGTGCCAGCAGCGGGGGCCAACGAAAGGGTAACACTGAAGCTTTCTTT.

The genes are TRBV21-1 and TRBJ1-5; the table's D call, TRBD1, was not checked against the DNA. TRBV21-1 constitutes a pseudogene. The CDR3 length is 15 residues. The CDR3 DNA follows: TGTGCCAGCAGCAAATTCTACAGGGTCAATCAGCCCCAGCATTTT. Its translation is CASSKFYRVNQPQHF.

The chain combines TRBV7-2 with TRBJ2-7, with D perhaps matching TRBD2 (5 bases). This CDR3 is built from 12 residues. Per germline, CDR1 SGHTA and CDR2 FQGNSA. Trimming shortened V by 3 bases and J by 5 bases, and 8 bases separated the two germline ends. CDR3 sequence reads: CASSFHGDEQYF. CDR3 DNA sequence: TGTGCCAGCAGCTTCCACGGGGACGAGCAGTACTTC.

This chain joins TRBV11-3 and TRBJ2-2; 7 bases line up with TRBD1. The CDR3 extends over 15 amino acids. Germline lookup yields CDR1 SGHNT and CDR2 YENEEA. V was clipped by 5 bases and J by 5 bases; unmatched bases: 8. CDR3 loop: CASSPWPGGTGELFF. CDR3 in DNA: TGTGCCAGCAGCCCCTGGCCAGGGGGTACCGGGGAGCTGTTTTTT.

The chain is built from TRBV10-1 and TRBJ2-3; 10 bases align to TRBD1. This CDR3 contains 15 residues. The J segment lost 2 bases and the V segment lost 6 bases, leaving 5 bases of the junction unmatched. Germline V lookup: CDR1 WNHNN, CDR2 SYGVQD (reference sequence). The chain's CDR3 is CASSSGTGDTDTQYF. In DNA form, the CDR3 reads TGCGCCAGCAGCTCCGGGACAGGGGACACAGATACGCAGTATTTT.

J is TRBJ2-7 and V is TRBV18, with TRBD1 matching over 9 bases. CDR1 KGHSH and CDR2 LQKENI come from the germline V gene. CDR3 length: 13 amino acids. V lost 1 base to trimming and J lost 5 bases; unmatched junction nucleotides: 0. For the CDR3, the DNA is TGTGCCAGCTCACCACGGGACAGGGACGAGCAGTACTTC. Its translation is CASSPRDRDEQYF.

The chain has TRBV7-2 and TRBJ2-5, with TRBD1 identical over 9 bases. V shed 5 bases and J 2 bases; nucleotides not matched to a gene: 9. The CDR3 loop spans 16 amino acids. The germline CDR1 and CDR2 sequences are SGHTA and FQGNSA. CDR3 sequence (DNA): TGTGCCAGCAGCGAACCGCGGGACAGGGCGCAAGAGACCCAGTACTTC. As protein: CASSEPRDRAQETQYF.

There are a few counts of this clone. The chain employs TRBV5-1 and TRBJ1-1; tentatively, D is TRBD1 (5 bases). V lost 2 bases, J lost 0 bases, and 17 bases lay in between. Germline CDR1 is SGHRS and CDR2 is YFSETQ. The CDR3 consists of 17 residues. The CDR3 protein is CASSFRQGGRMNTEAFF. The CDR3 DNA sequence: TGCGCCAGCAGCTTTAGGCAGGGTGGCCGAATGAACACTGAAGCTTTCTTT.

The J gene is TRBJ1-2, the V gene TRBV6-5; 7 bases are a match to TRBD1. The CDR3 runs 15 residues. Germline values: CDR1 MNHEY, CDR2 SVGAGI. V was clipped by 6 bases and J by 1 base; unmatched bases: 8. This CDR3 reads CASSRKGQINYGYTF. The CDR3 coding sequence is TGTGCCAGCAGCCGAAAGGGACAGATTAACTATGGCTACACCTTC.

The chain employs TRBV6-5 and TRBJ1-5, with a possible D match to TRBD1 (6 bases). The CDR3 is 15 amino acids. Between the trimmed V and J ends, which lost 3 bases and 5 bases, there was a span of 14 bases. Germline CDR1 MNHEY, CDR2 SVGAGI. The chain's CDR3 is CASSYAGAGDQPQHF. CDR3 bases: TGTGCCAGCAGTTATGCCGGGGCAGGGGATCAGCCCCAGCATTTT.

The chain has TRBV2 and TRBJ2-3; D perhaps matches TRBD2 (7 bases). Germline V gene sequence: CDR1 SNHLY, CDR2 FYNNEI. CDR3 size: 14 residues. The V end lost 11 bases, the J end lost 2 bases, and 17 bases lay between the germline ends. The CDR3 loop reads CALARGAFTDTQYF. The CDR3 DNA follows: TGTGCCCTCGCCCGGGGGGCGTTCACAGATACGCAGTATTTT.

V usage is TRBV6-1 and J usage is TRBJ1-4, with 9 bases matching TRBD1. Losses at the gene ends were 3 bases for V and 6 bases for J; bases not matched to a gene: 11. The CDR3 spans 17 residues. Germline CDR1 reads MNHNS; CDR2 reads SASEGT. CDR3 sequence reads: CASSEDRGVRGYEKLFF. The CDR3, as DNA: TGTGCCAGCAGTGAGGACAGGGGAGTCCGCGGGTATGAAAAACTGTTTTTT.

The gene calls are TRBV6-1 and TRBJ1-5; D might be TRBD1 (5 bases). Trimming shortened V by 3 bases and J by 0 bases, and 9 bases separated the two germline ends. The V gene's germline CDR1 is MNHNS and CDR2 SASEGT. The CDR3 totals 15 residues. CDR3 region: CASSEGPYSNQPQHF. CDR3 nucleotide sequence: TGTGCCAGCAGTGAGGGGCCATATAGCAATCAGCCCCAGCATTTT.

The rearrangement links TRBV29-1 to TRBJ1-1; 9 bases align to TRBD1. This CDR3 has 13 residues. Germline loops: CDR1 SQVTM, CDR2 ANQGSEA. Germline trimming cut 6 bases from V and 3 bases from J; bases unmatched to any gene: 5. The CDR3 DNA reads TGCAGCGTCGGGACAGGGATCCACACTGAAGCTTTCTTT. Translation: CSVGTGIHTEAFF.

There are a few counts of this clone. The chain combines TRBV29-1 with TRBJ1-6; D unclear. Trimming pared 7 bases from V and 10 bases from J, leaving 23 bases between. Germline V gene data show CDR1 as SQVTM and CDR2 as ANQGSEA. The CDR3 covers 15 residues. As DNA, the CDR3 is TGCAGCGGGACCGCCCTTGGAGGGAAGCGGTCACCCCTCCACTTT. Protein sequence: CSGTALGGKRSPLHF.

This chain uses TRBV9 with TRBJ1-4; D gene uncertain. V was clipped by 0 bases and J by 0 bases, with 6 bases between them. Germline V gives CDR1 SGDLS, CDR2 YYNGEE. This CDR3 is 15 amino acids long. Here the CDR3 reads CASSVGPSTNEKLFF. DNA of the CDR3: TGTGCCAGCAGCGTAGGGCCTTCAACTAATGAAAAACTGTTTTTT. Together with reference TRBV9 and TRBJ1-4, the CDR3 gives the full variable domain: DSGVTQTPKHLITATGQRVTLRCSPRSGDLSVYWYQQSLDQGLQFLIQYYNGEERAKGNILERFSAQQFPDLHSELNLSSLELGDSALYFCASSVGPSTNEKLFFGSGTQLSVL.

This sequence joins TRBV29-1 and TRBJ1-2, with TRBD1 matching over 7 bases. The junction had 11 bases not matched to a gene; V was cut back by 3 bases and J by 4 bases. CDR1 and CDR2 from the germline V gene are SQVTM and ANQGSEA. CDR3 length equals 15 residues. CDR3 loop: CSVEYQGTALYGYTF. CDR3 nucleotides: TGCAGCGTTGAGTATCAGGGGACAGCCCTCTATGGCTACACCTTC.